This T cell receptor (beta chain) comes out of a study of T cell repertoires in cytomegalovirus infection. As for the study in general: Both CMV infection and a matching HLA type were indicated by public TCR beta signatures.

This clonotype was counted at least ten times. Trimming left V 5 bases short and J 1 base short, with 14 bases between. The V gene's germline CDR1 is SGHVS and CDR2 FNYEAQ. CDR3 length: 16 residues. MiXCR was run by TCRdb on the reads, yielding one entry per CDR3 protein. In the table there are some 150,000 distinct CDR3 sequences, about a quarter of which are singletons. The sequence was collected from a human donor in good health (CMV status not recorded). Some clones in this sample may be carry-over from other donors' samples. Material for sequencing was PBMCs. The rearrangement uses TRBV7-6 and TRBJ2-2, with D perhaps given as TRBD1 or TRBD2 (6 bases each). This chain's CDR3 is CASSLGGHQNTGELFF. CDR3 coding DNA: TGTGCCAGCAGCCTGGGGGGACACCAGAACACCGGGGAGCTGTTTTTT.